This T cell receptor beta chain was identified in a study of T-cell memory formation after mild COVID-19. Study results and limitations: The study found balanced CD4/CD8 in clones contracting day 15 to 85 and a CD4+ lean in later expanders. What remained unconfirmed was the SARS-CoV-2 specificity of second-wave clones peaking on day 37. There were some responding clones in pre-infection memory, which suggested that cross-reactive memory had joined.

As to this clonotype: Its antigen is unknown.

5'RACE with constant-segment primers yielded barcoded, UMI-tagged TCR alpha and TCR beta cDNA libraries. TCRdb fed the 5' RACE reads into MiXCR, producing one record per CDR3 protein. The data contain 450,000 or so distinct CDR3 sequences, around 27% of them singletons. Germline CDR1 and CDR2: SEHNR and FQNEAQ (reference sequence). The CDR3 is 16 amino acids. The V and J ends lost 1 base and 0 bases respectively, with 9 bases between them. The J gene is TRBJ1-4, the V gene TRBV7-9; maybe TRBD1 (5 bases). The sample was PBMCs or a T cell subset sorted from them (not recorded which). The receptor was derived from an adult woman who had mild COVID-19 (a few samples of this study predate the infection). Cell type and time point are not known. CDR3 region: CASSLGQTTTNEKLFF. The CDR3 DNA is TGTGCCAGCAGCTTAGGACAGACTACAACTAATGAAAAACTGTTTTTT.